The 8 T cell receptor beta chains below were found in one sample sequenced in a study of shared clonotypes between healthy human individuals. Here immunoSEQ multiplex PCR was the method, and the copy in TCRdb shows in-frame clones only, minus some. This sample has around 2,000,000 clones, with roughly 94% found just once. What was sequenced was naive CD4+ T cells sorted from blood. Subset defined: CD45RA+ positively selected. The receptors shown here come from a man younger than 35 in good health.

The chain employs TRBV6-1 and TRBJ1-2; no clear D gene. The germline V gene has CDR1 MNHNS and CDR2 SASEGT. The V gene lost 2 bases and the J gene lost 4 bases, with 8 bases spanning the gap. The CDR3 spans 13 residues. CDR3 sequence reads: CASSESGTYGYTF. As DNA, the CDR3 is TGTGCCAGCAGTGAATCTGGAACCTATGGCTACACCTTC.

This clone came up once. This rearrangement joins TRBV30 to TRBJ1-2; 10 positions match TRBD1. V shed 5 bases, J shed 5 bases, and the junction held 26 bases outside the gene matches. Germline V gives CDR1 GTSNPN, CDR2 SVGIG (reference sequence). The length of the CDR3 is 20 residues. In DNA, the CDR3 is TGTGCCTGGGCCCAGCCGATTAGGGTCTGGACAGGGGGAGCTCAGTATGGCTACACCTTC. Amino acid sequence: CAWAQPIRVWTGGAQYGYTF. Using reference TRBV30 and TRBJ1-2 for the parts outside the CDR3, the full variable domain is SQTIHQWPATLVQPVGSPLSLECTVEGTSNPNLYWYRQAAGRGLQLLFYSVGIGQISSEVPQNLSASRPQDRQFILSSKKLLLSDSGFYLCAWAQPIRVWTGGAQYGYTFGSGTRLTVV.

This clone came up once. CDR3 protein: CASSAGLAENEQYF. The CDR3 region has the DNA TGTGCCAGCAGCGCGGGACTAGCGGAGAACGAGCAGTACTTC. The chain is built from TRBV9 and TRBJ2-7; 11 bases are a match to TRBD2. Germline assignment: CDR1 SGDLS and CDR2 YYNGEE. V lost 3 bases and J lost 5; bases outside the gene matches: 4. The CDR3 loop spans 14 amino acids. The variable domain in full, completed from reference TRBV9 and TRBJ2-7, reads DSGVTQTPKHLITATGQRVTLRCSPRSGDLSVYWYQQSLDQGLQFLIQYYNGEERAKGNILERFSAQQFPDLHSELNLSSLELGDSALYFCASSAGLAENEQYFGPGTRLTVT.

The sample holds one count of this clone. The rearrangement joins TRBV6-5 to TRBJ2-1; a weak D match, TRBD1 (6 bases). CDR3 length equals 13 residues. Germline loops: CDR1 MNHEY, CDR2 SVGAGI. Trimming left V 6 bases short and J 4 bases short, with 10 bases between. The CDR3 here is CASSLTGYNEQFF. For the CDR3, the DNA is TGTGCCAGCAGCCTAACAGGGTACAATGAGCAGTTCTTC.

V is TRBV10-2 and J is TRBJ2-7; 13 nucleotides line up with TRBD2. V gave up 7 bases and J gave up 1 base; unmatched junction bases: 4. The CDR3 loop spans 15 amino acids. Germline CDR1 WSHSY, CDR2 SAAADI. The CDR3 loop reads CASTRTSGSSYEQYF. The CDR3 nucleotides read TGCGCCAGCACCAGGACTAGCGGGAGTTCCTACGAGCAGTACTTC.

The V and J genes are TRBV28 and TRBJ2-7; D is ambiguous. The length of the CDR3 is 15 residues. Germline-derived CDR1 and CDR2 are MDHEN and SYDVKM. Trimming removed 1 base at V and 1 base at J, with 11 bases between. In nucleotides, the CDR3 is TGTGCCAGCAGTTTATCGGTACCTGGGTCCTACGAGCAGTACTTC. Translating it yields CASSLSVPGSYEQYF.

Of note for this clone: The sample holds other DNA sequences that translate to the same CDR3. The rearrangement links TRBV5-1 to TRBJ2-2; perhaps TRBD2 as D (5 bases). The CDR3 totals 15 residues. V dropped 0 bases and J dropped 4 bases, with 10 bases sitting between them. Germline assignment: CDR1 SGHRS and CDR2 YFSETQ. The CDR3, as DNA: TGCGCCAGCAGCTTGGCCGGGAAAGGCACCGGGGAGCTGTTTTTT. Translated: CASSLAGKGTGELFF.

As concerns this clone: At the DNA level, this CDR3 is encoded by other sequences in the same sample as well. The chain links TRBV6-5 to TRBJ2-7; D gene unclear. V shed 0 bases and J shed 1 base, with 7 bases lying between them. Germline values: CDR1 MNHEY, CDR2 SVGAGI. The CDR3 is 14 amino acids. DNA for the CDR3: TGTGCCAGCAGTTACTCGACGGTATCCTACGAGCAGTACTTC. It specifies CASSYSTVSYEQYF.